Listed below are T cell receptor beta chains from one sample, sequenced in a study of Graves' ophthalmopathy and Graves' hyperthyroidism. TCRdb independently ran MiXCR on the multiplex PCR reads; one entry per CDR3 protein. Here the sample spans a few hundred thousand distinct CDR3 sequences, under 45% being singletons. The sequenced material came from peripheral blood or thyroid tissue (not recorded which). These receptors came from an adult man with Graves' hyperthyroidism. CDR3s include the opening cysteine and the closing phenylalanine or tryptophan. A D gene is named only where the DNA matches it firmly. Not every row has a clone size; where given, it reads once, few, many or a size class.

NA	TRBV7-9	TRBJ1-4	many	CASSLFPDITGSTNEKLFF	TGTGCCAGCAGCTTATTCCCCGACATTACAGGTTCAACTAATGAAAAACTGTTTTTT
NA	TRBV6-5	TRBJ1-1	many	CASSPRAFAEAFF	TGTGCCAGCAGCCCCCGGGCTTTCGCCGAAGCTTTCTTT
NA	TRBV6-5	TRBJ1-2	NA	CASSPDGVGQLYGYTF	TGTGCCAGCAGCCCGGACGGCGTAGGGCAACTATATGGCTACACCTTC
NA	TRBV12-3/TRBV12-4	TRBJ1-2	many	CASSFRRYGYTF	TGTGCCAGCAGTTTTCGGCGGTATGGCTACACCTTC
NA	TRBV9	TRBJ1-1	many	CASSVAPQGFAEAFF	TGTGCCAGCAGCGTAGCTCCCCAGGGATTCGCTGAAGCTTTCTTT
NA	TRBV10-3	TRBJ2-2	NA	CAIPGLRNTGVLFF	TGTGCCATTCCGGGACTTAGGAACACCGGGGTGCTGTTTTTT
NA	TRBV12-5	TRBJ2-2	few	CASGFHGSFTGELFF	TGTGCTAGTGGTTTCCACGGGAGCTTCACCGGGGAGCTGTTTTTT
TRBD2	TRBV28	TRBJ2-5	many	CASSTKRGGTGETQYF	TGTGCCAGCAGCACAAAGCGGGGGGGAACTGGGGAGACCCAGTACTTC
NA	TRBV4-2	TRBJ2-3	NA	CASRTSSTDTQYF	TGTGCCAGCAGGACATCGAGCACAGATACGCAGTATTTT
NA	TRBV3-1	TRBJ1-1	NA	CASSHGRAMPEAFF	TGTGCCAGCAGCCATGGCAGGGCAATGCCTGAAGCTTTCTTT
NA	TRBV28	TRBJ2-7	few	CASSLFRESYEQYF	TGTGCCAGCAGTTTATTTAGGGAGTCCTACGAGCAGTACTTC
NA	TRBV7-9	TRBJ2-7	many	CASAGGGVAREQYF	TGTGCCAGCGCCGGGGGAGGAGTGGCTCGCGAGCAGTACTTC
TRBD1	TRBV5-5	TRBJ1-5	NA	CASSPFTGAGQPQHF	TGTGCCAGCAGTCCCTTTACAGGGGCAGGACAGCCCCAGCATTTT
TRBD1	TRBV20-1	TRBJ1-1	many	CSATREQGWTEAFF	TGCAGTGCCACAAGGGAACAGGGGTGGACTGAAGCTTTCTTT
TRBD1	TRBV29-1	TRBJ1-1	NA	CSVVLGQGDTEAFF	TGCAGCGTTGTATTGGGACAGGGTGACACTGAAGCTTTCTTT
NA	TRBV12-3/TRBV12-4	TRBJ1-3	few	CASSLIEKRISGNTIYF	TGTGCCAGCAGTTTAATCGAAAAGAGAATCTCTGGAAACACCATATATTTT
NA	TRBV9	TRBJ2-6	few	CASSFRGASGANVLTF	TGTGCCAGCAGCTTCCGCGGGGCCTCTGGGGCCAACGTCCTGACTTTC
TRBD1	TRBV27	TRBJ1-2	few	CASSLSRQGHGYTF	TGTGCCAGCAGTTTATCGCGACAGGGACATGGCTACACCTTC
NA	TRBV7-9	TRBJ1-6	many	CASSSPPGWTNSPLHF	TGTGCCAGCAGCTCCCCGCCGGGCTGGACAAATTCACCCCTCCACTTT
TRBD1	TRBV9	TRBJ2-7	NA	CASSPRTGSSYEQYF	TGTGCCAGCAGCCCCAGGACAGGGAGCTCCTACGAGCAGTACTTC
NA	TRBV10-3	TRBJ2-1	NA	CAISEPSLHNEQFF	TGTGCCATCAGTGAGCCCTCACTTCACAATGAGCAGTTCTTC
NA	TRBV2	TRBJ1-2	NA	CASSPTGAGMGGYTF	TGTGCCAGCAGCCCAACAGGTGCGGGGATGGGCGGCTACACCTTC
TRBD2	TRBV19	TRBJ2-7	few	CASSMRTSARSGSYEQYF	TGTGCCAGTAGTATGAGGACTAGCGCCCGCTCTGGCTCCTACGAGCAGTACTTC
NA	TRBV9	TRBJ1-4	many	CASSVVGGSGEKLFF	TGTGCCAGCAGCGTAGTCGGGGGCAGTGGGGAAAAACTGTTTTTT
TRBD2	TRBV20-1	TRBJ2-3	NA	CSARPGTSGITDTQYF	TGCAGTGCTAGACCCGGGACTAGCGGAATCACAGATACGCAGTATTTT
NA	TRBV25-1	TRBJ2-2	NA	CASSRKANTGELFF	TGTGCCAGCAGCCGAAAAGCGAACACCGGGGAGCTGTTTTTT
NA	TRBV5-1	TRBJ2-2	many	CASSSPGRETGTGELFF	TGCGCCAGCAGCTCCCCAGGACGGGAGACGGGCACCGGGGAGCTGTTTTTT
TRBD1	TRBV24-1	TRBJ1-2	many	CATSDPGQGAYGYTF	TGTGCCACCAGTGACCCTGGACAGGGGGCTTATGGCTACACCTTC
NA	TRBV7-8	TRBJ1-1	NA	CASSSTGNPEAFF	TGTGCCAGCAGCTCCACAGGGAACCCTGAAGCTTTCTTT
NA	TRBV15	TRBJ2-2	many	CATSRDSGLNTGELFF	TGTGCCACCAGCAGAGACTCGGGACTGAACACCGGGGAGCTGTTTTTT
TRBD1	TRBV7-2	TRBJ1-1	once	CASSLFRDSWNTEAFF	TGTGCCAGCAGCTTATTTAGGGACAGTTGGAACACTGAAGCTTTCTTT
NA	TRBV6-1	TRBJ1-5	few	CASFGRINQPQHF	TGTGCCAGCTTCGGGCGGATTAATCAGCCCCAGCATTTT
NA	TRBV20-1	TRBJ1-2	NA	CSAGGRRDDNYGYTF	TGCAGTGCTGGAGGCAGGAGAGACGACAACTATGGCTACACCTTC
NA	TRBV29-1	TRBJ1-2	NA	CSSSGTNYGYTF	TGCAGCAGTTCGGGCACTAACTATGGCTACACCTTC
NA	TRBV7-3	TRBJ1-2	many	CASSPSVGYGYTF	TGTGCCAGCAGCCCTAGTGTGGGCTATGGCTACACCTTC
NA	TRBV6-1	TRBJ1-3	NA	CASTRPGPSGNTIYF	TGTGCCAGCACCCGACCAGGGCCCTCTGGAAACACCATATATTTT
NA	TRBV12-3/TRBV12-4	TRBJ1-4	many	CASSPGGEATNEKLFF	TGTGCCAGCAGCCCCGGAGGGGAGGCAACTAATGAAAAACTGTTTTTT
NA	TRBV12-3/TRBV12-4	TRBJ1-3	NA	CASSYLLSSGNTIYF	TGTGCCAGCAGTTACCTCTTGAGCTCTGGAAACACCATATATTTT
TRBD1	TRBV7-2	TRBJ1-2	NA	CASSLIGTANYGYTF	TGTGCCAGCAGCTTAATCGGGACAGCTAACTATGGCTACACCTTC
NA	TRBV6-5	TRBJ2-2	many	CASSLGNGELFF	TGTGCCAGCAGCTTAGGGAACGGGGAGCTGTTTTTT
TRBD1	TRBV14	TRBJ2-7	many	CASSQPPGQSTGYEQYF	TGTGCCAGCAGCCAACCCCCGGGACAGAGTACGGGCTACGAGCAGTACTTC
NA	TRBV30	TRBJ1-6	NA	CAWSVGAKDSPLHF	TGTGCCTGGAGTGTCGGGGCTAAGGATTCACCCCTCCACTTT
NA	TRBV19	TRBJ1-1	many	CASSPQRTANTEAFF	TGTGCCAGTAGTCCCCAAAGGACGGCGAACACTGAAGCTTTCTTT
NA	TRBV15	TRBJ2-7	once	CATSRDLGGGEQYF	TGTGCCACCAGCAGAGATTTAGGGGGTGGCGAGCAGTACTTC
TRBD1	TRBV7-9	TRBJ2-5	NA	CASSPADRGRTQYF	TGTGCCAGCAGCCCAGCGGACAGGGGGCGGACCCAGTACTTC
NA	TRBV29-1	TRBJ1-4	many	CSVEWGAPATNEKLFF	TGCAGCGTTGAGTGGGGGGCGCCGGCAACTAATGAAAAACTGTTTTTT
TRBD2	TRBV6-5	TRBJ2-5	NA	CASSGRLAGGDLGETQYF	TGTGCCAGCAGTGGTAGACTAGCGGGAGGGGATTTGGGAGAGACCCAGTACTTC
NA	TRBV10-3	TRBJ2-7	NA	CATNRDFGAYEQYF	TGTGCCACCAATCGGGACTTCGGGGCCTACGAGCAGTACTTC
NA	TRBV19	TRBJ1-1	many	CASSSRGGNTEAFF	TGTGCCAGTAGTAGCAGGGGTGGGAACACTGAAGCTTTCTTT
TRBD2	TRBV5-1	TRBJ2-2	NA	CASSLVGLAGATGELFF	TGTGCCAGCAGCTTGGTAGGACTAGCGGGAGCGACCGGGGAGCTGTTTTTT
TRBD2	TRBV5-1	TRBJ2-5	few	CASSLAPPLWEGPKTQYF	TGCGCCAGCAGCTTGGCCCCCCCGTTGTGGGAGGGCCCAAAGACCCAGTACTTC
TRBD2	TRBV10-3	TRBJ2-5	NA	CAISVASGYQETQYF	TGTGCCATCAGTGTCGCTAGCGGGTACCAAGAGACCCAGTACTTC
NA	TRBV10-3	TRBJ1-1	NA	CAVRGDTEAFF	TGTGCCGTGAGAGGGGACACTGAAGCTTTCTTT
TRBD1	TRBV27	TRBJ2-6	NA	CASSPLTGSYSGANVLTF	TGTGCCAGCAGTCCTTTGACAGGGTCCTACTCTGGGGCCAACGTCCTGACTTTC
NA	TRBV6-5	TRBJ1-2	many	CASSYSRTTVGGYTF	TGTGCCAGCAGTTACTCGAGGACGACAGTGGGTGGCTACACCTTC
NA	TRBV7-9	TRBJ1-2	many	CASSLGGGYDHGYTF	TGTGCCAGCAGCTTAGGAGGAGGGTACGATCATGGCTACACCTTC